Listed below are T cell receptor beta chains from one sample, sequenced in a study of cytomegalovirus exposure and HLA in healthy donors. The data were produced by immunoSEQ multiplex PCR, yet TCRdb's version contains in-frame clones alone and is incomplete. This table holds 150,000 to 200,000 clones, approximately 81% found once. The sequencing input was PBMCs. The receptors derive from a man aged 50 to 59 in good health and CMV-seropositive. CDR3s include the opening cysteine and the closing phenylalanine or tryptophan. The D gene is left open where the match is weak. The size field is filled for only some rows; it gives once, few, many or a size class.

j_call v_call d_call clone_size cdr3_nt cdr3_aa
TRBJ1-1 TRBV7-6 NA NA TGTGCCAGCAGCCCCCTTCGTGTGGCGAACACTGAAGCTTTCTTT CASSPLRVANTEAFF
TRBJ2-1 TRBV2 TRBD2 NA TGTGCCAGCAGTCTGGCGGGGGGGCCAGTGGGGCAGTTCTTC CASSLAGGPVGQFF
TRBJ2-1 TRBV10-3 TRBD2 NA TGTGCCATCAGTGGCGGACTAGCGGTGAATGAGCAGTTCTTC CAISGGLAVNEQFF
TRBJ1-5 TRBV18 TRBD1 NA TGTGCCAGCTCACTTACAGGGGGCGAGGGCAATCAGCCCCAGCATTTT CASSLTGGEGNQPQHF
TRBJ1-2 TRBV19 NA once TGTGCCAGTAGTCTCCAGGGAGGCGTCTATGGCTACACCTTC CASSLQGGVYGYTF
TRBJ1-1 TRBV28 TRBD1 few TGTGCCACCGGGACAGGACAGGACACTGAAGCTTTCTTT CATGTGQDTEAFF
TRBJ2-7 TRBV14 NA once TGTGCCAGCAGCCAAGATAGATTTTTAGAGCAGTACTTC CASSQDRFLEQYF
TRBJ2-7 TRBV4-1 NA once TGCGCCAGCAGCCACCAATTCCGGGACTCAGCCTACGAGCAGTACTTC CASSHQFRDSAYEQYF
TRBJ1-1 TRBV10-3 NA NA TGTGCCATCAGTGAGTATGCAGGGGCGACTGAAGCTTTCTTT CAISEYAGATEAFF
TRBJ2-7 TRBV6-1 TRBD2 NA TGTGCCAGCAGCCCTCCGAGCGGGACCTCCTACGAGCAGTACTTC CASSPPSGTSYEQYF
TRBJ2-7 TRBV6-1 NA NA TGTGCCAGCATCGGGACGGCGGGGATGGAGCAGTACTTC CASIGTAGMEQYF
TRBJ2-1 TRBV29-1 NA NA TGCAGCGTATACAGCCGGGGTTCGAGCTCCTGCAATGAGCAGTTCTTC CSVYSRGSSSCNEQFF
TRBJ1-1 TRBV5-6 NA NA TGTGCCAGTACACTTAAGGGGTTTGGTGAAGCTTTCTTT CASTLKGFGEAFF
TRBJ2-3 TRBV5-1 NA NA TGCGCCAGCAGCTTGGTGGCGGGGGCTAGCACAGATACGCAGTATTTT CASSLVAGASTDTQYF